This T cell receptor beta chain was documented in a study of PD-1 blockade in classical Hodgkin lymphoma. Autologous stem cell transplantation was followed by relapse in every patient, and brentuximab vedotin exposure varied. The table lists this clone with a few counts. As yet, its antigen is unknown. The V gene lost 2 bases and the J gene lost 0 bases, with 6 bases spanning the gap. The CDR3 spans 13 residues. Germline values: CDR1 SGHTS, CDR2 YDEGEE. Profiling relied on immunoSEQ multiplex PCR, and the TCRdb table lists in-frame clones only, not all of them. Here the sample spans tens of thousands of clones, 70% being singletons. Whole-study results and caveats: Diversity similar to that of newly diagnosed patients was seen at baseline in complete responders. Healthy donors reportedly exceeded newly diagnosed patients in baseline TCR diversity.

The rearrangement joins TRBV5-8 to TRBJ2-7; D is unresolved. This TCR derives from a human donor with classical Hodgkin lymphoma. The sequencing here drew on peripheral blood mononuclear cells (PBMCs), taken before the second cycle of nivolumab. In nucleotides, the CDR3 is TGTGCCAGCAGCTTCCAGTCCTCCTACGAGCAGTACGTC. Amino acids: CASSFQSSYEQYV.